This TCR beta chain comes out of a study of CD8 T cells in Susac syndrome (dated by TCRdb to between 2019 and 2020). About the investigation overall: Whether CD8+ T cell activation and differentiation in Susac syndrome was antigen driven was tested using repertoire sequencing. General findings and caveats noted by the study authors: The number of individuals in the TCR sequencing and HLA analysis was acknowledged as relatively small.

A remark on this clonotype: The antigen this receptor binds is unknown. No base quality information exists; no much larger clone differs at one position.

Peripheral blood CD8+ and CD4+ T cells from healthy donors, Susac syndrome patients and multiple sclerosis patients were profiled using high-throughput TCR beta sequencing. The healthy donors served as controls matched for age and sex. Bulk CD8+ and CD4+ T cells were purified by magnetic negative isolation, while CD8+ TEMRA cells were enriched using FACS. Blood was collected in EDTA tubes and processed within 24 hours, with PBMCs isolated through density gradient centrifugation. PBMCs intended for TCR sequencing were cryopreserved in liquid nitrogen and were subsequently thawed in a 37 degrees C water bath. Purity of sorted or isolated CD4+, CD8+ and CD8+ TEMRA cells was at least 90%. RNA was extracted using the RNeasy kit, and about 0.45 to 1 ug of the RNA was reverse transcribed with random hexamers. The immunoSEQ multiplex PCR assay, which covers 54 Vbeta and 13 Jbeta segments, was used to amplify TCR beta CDR3 regions. Bias from PCR amplification was corrected by using a synthetic template baseline for primer optimization and for computational correction. On the authors' methods: Reads were annotated to V, D and J genes according to IMGT and were analyzed with immunoSEQ Analyzer, with only productive sequences retained. Clonality was calculated as one minus the Shannon entropy normalized by log2 of the number of productive unique sequences. For each patient and control, public and private clones were evaluated among the 100 most prevalent clones. A clone was defined as Susac-specific if it was absent from the healthy and MS cohorts, from around 960 published viral clones and from other ImmuneACCESS disease sequences. TCRdb handled the public reads itself, with Q25 trimming in fastp and clone calling in MiXCR, and kept productive beta chains. A single entry per CDR3 protein holds the most common genes and DNA from its merged rows. TCRdb's processing, not the authors', yielded these V and J calls. Present in this sample are 100,000 to 150,000 distinct CDR3 sequences, 94% of which were seen just once. The ten largest account for about 0.098% of the sample.

The sequence came from a human donor in good health. The sample consisted of CD4+ T cells from PBMCs.

The CDR3 protein: CASSKGGFSYNEQFF. The DNA is as follows: TGTGCCAGCAGCAAAGGGGGGTTCTCCTACAATGAGCAGTTCTTC. In this chain, TRBV21-1 is recombined with TRBJ2-1; the table assigns TRBD1, which was not confirmed against the DNA. TRBV21-1 is assigned pseudogene status. The CDR3 goes from the cysteine to the phenylalanine over 15 residues. Of the read, only the CDR3 DNA is kept; its 45 bases are in frame from base 1.